This entry is about one T cell receptor beta chain. Its specificity is unknown. Trimming removed 1 base from V and 6 bases from J, with 10 bases in between. The CDR3 sequence is 13 residues long. In germline, CDR1 is LGHNA, CDR2 YSLEER. TCRdb processed the 5' RACE reads anew with MiXCR; each CDR3 protein has one entry. Found here are over 25,000 distinct CDR3 sequences, approximately 15% of them singletons; the top ten hold roughly 36%. This sample was taken from a study of CD8 T cells in ankylosing spondylitis. Study conclusions and caveats: With a CD8+ phenotype, disease-linked clones were relatively rare in peripheral blood. Clones linked to disease were reported to show significant enrichment in matched ankylosing spondylitis synovial fluid. Seemingly distinctive of ankylosing spondylitis blood was a TCR beta motif formed by eight highly homologous variants.

This clonotype was sampled from a male donor with ankylosing spondylitis or in good health (not recorded which). The chain recombines TRBV4-3 with TRBJ2-7; D is perhaps TRBD1 or TRBD2 (5 bases each). The sample consisted of blood. The CDR3 DNA reads TGCGCCAGCAGCCAAGGGGGGTACCGCGAGCAGTACTTC. Amino acids: CASSQGGYREQYF.